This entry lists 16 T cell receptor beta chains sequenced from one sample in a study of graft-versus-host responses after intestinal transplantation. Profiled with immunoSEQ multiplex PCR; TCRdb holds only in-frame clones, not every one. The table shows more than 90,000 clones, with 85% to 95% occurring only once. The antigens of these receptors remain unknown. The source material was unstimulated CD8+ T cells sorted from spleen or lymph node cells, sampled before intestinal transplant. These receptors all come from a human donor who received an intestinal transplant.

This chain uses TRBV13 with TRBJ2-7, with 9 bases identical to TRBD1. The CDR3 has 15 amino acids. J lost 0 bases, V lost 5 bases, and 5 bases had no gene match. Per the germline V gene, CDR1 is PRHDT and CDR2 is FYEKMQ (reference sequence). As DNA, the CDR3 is TGTGCCAGCAGCGGACCGGGACAGGGCTCCTACGAGCAGTACTTC. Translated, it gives CASSGPGQGSYEQYF.

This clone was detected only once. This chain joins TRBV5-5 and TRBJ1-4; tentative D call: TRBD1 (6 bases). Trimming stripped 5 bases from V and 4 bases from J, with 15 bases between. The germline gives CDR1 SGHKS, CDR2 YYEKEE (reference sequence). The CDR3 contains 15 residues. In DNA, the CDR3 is TGTGCCAGCAGAGCCATGACAGGCATTAATGAAAAACTGTTTTTT. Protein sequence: CASRAMTGINEKLFF.

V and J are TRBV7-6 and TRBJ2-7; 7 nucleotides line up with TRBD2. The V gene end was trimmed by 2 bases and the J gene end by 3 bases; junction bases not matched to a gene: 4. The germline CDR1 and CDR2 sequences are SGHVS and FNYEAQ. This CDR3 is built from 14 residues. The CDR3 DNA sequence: TGTGCCAGCAGCTTACGGGAGGATGGCTACGAGCAGTACTTC. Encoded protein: CASSLREDGYEQYF.

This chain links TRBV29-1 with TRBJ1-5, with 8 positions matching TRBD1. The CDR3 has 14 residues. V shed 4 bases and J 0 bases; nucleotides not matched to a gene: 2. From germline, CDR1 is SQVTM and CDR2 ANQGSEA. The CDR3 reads CSVGGQDSNQPQHF. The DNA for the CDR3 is TGCAGCGTTGGGGGACAGGATAGCAATCAGCCCCAGCATTTT.

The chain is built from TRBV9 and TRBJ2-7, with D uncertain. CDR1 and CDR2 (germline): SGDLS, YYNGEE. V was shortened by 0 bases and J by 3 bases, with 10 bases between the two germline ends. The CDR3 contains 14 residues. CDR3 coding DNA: TGTGCCAGCAGCGTAGGTAACAGAATCTACGAGCAGTACTTC. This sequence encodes CASSVGNRIYEQYF.

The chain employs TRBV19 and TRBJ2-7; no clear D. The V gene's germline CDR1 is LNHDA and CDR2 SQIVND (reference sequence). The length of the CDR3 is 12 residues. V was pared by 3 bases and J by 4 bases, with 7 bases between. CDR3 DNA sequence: TGTGCCAGTAGTATCGGTACTTACGAGCAGTACTTC. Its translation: CASSIGTYEQYF.

The CDR3 DNA is TGCGCCAGCAGTGAACAGGGGGCCGAGCAGTACTTC. Its translation: CASSEQGAEQYF. V is TRBV10-2 and J is TRBJ2-7, with 9 bases identical to TRBD1. Germline V CDR1 and CDR2: WSHSY, SAAADI. CDR3 size: 12 residues. Losses at the gene ends were 3 bases for V and 6 bases for J; bases not matched to a gene: 0.

CDR3 in DNA: TGTGCCAGCAGCGAGGGGGCGGCCTACGAGCAGTACTTC. Residues: CASSEGAAYEQYF. The rearrangement uses TRBV9 and TRBJ2-7; 7 positions agree with TRBD1. The V gene end was trimmed by 3 bases and the J gene end by 2 bases; junction bases not matched to a gene: 2. The CDR3 is 13 residues long. The V gene's germline CDR1 is SGDLS and CDR2 YYNGEE.

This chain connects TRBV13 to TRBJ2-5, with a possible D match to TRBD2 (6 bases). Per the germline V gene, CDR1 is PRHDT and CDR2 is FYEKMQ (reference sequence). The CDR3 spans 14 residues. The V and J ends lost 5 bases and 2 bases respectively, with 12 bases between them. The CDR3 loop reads CASSVAGTQETQYF. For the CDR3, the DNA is TGTGCCAGCAGCGTGGCAGGGACTCAAGAGACCCAGTACTTC.

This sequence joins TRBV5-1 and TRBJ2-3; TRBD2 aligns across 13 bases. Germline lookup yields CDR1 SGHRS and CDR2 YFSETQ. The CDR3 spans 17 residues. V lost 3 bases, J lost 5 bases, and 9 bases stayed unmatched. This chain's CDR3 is CASSSQLAGGPRDTQYF. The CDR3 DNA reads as TGCGCCAGCAGCTCCCAACTAGCGGGAGGGCCTCGAGATACGCAGTATTTT.

CDR3 DNA: TGTGCCAGCAGCTTTCGCGGGGCCACCACAGATACGCAGTATTTT. Its translation: CASSFRGATTDTQYF. This chain uses TRBV11-3 with TRBJ2-3, with a tentative D call TRBD2 (6 bases). The CDR3 runs 15 residues. Germline CDR1 reads SGHNT; CDR2 reads YENEEA. V was shortened by 3 bases and J by 2 bases, with 12 bases between the two germline ends.

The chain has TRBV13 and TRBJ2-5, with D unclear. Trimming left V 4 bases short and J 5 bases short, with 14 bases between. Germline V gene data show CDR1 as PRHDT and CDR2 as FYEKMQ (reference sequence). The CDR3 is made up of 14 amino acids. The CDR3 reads CASSSDMMRETQYF. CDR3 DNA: TGTGCCAGCAGCTCGGATATGATGCGGGAGACCCAGTACTTC.

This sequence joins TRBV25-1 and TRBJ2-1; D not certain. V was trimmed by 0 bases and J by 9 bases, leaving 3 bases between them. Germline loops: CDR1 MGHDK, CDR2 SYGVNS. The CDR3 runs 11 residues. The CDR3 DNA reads TGTGCCAGCAGTGAATATCTTGAGCAGTTCTTC. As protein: CASSEYLEQFF.

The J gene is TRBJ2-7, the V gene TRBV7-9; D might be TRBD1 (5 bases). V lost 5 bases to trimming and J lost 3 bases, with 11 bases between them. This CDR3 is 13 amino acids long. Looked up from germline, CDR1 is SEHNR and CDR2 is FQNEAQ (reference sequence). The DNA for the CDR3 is TGTGCCAGCAGCCACGCTACAGGCTACGAGCAGTACTTC. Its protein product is CASSHATGYEQYF.

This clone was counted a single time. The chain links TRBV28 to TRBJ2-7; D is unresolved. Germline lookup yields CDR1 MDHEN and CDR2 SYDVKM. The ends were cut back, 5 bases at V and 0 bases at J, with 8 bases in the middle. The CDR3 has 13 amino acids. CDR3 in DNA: TGTGCCAGCAGTCTTGTAATCTCCTACGAGCAGTACTTC. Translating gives CASSLVISYEQYF.

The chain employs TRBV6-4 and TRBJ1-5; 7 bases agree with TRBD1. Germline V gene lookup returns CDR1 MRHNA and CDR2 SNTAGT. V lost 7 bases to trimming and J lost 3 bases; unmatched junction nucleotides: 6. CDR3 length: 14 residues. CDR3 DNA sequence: TGTGCCAGCAAGGACAGGCCGCTCAATCAGCCCCAGCATTTT. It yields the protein CASKDRPLNQPQHF.